A selection of T cell receptor beta chains follows, all from one sample in a study of OX40 agonist ivuxolimab in advanced cancers. Data came from immunoSEQ multiplex PCR; TCRdb stores just in-frame clones and leaves some out. This table has fewer than 80,000 clones, around 83% appearing once. The specimen comprised CD4+ or CD8+ T cells sorted from blood, sampled in a trial of the OX40 agonist ivuxolimab. The receptors come from an adult with an advanced solid tumor such as melanoma, head and neck, liver or kidney cancer. Both conserved end residues are part of each CDR3. D genes are given only for firm matches. Some rows have no size entry. The others give once, few or many, or a class for an expanded clone.

d_gene: NA; v_gene: TRBV5-1; abundance: NA; j_gene: TRBJ1-1; CDR3aa: CASSLMGAAFF; CDR3nt: TGTGCCAGCAGCTTGATGGGGGCGGCTTTCTTT
d_gene: NA; v_gene: TRBV6-5; abundance: NA; j_gene: TRBJ2-7; CDR3aa: CASSSARQDQYEQYF; CDR3nt: TGTGCCAGCAGTTCAGCCCGACAGGATCAATACGAGCAGTACTTC
d_gene: NA; v_gene: TRBV6-1; abundance: NA; j_gene: TRBJ2-3; CDR3aa: CASSLSTSTDTQYF; CDR3nt: TGTGCCAGCTCCCTTAGCACTAGCACAGATACGCAGTATTTT
d_gene: NA; v_gene: TRBV6-1; abundance: once; j_gene: TRBJ2-2; CDR3aa: CASSEMGRASRPGELFF; CDR3nt: TGTGCCAGCAGTGAAATGGGTCGGGCTTCGCGTCCCGGGGAGCTGTTTTTT
d_gene: NA; v_gene: TRBV2; abundance: NA; j_gene: TRBJ2-5; CDR3aa: CASSEARQTQYF; CDR3nt: TGTGCCAGCAGTGAAGCAAGGCAGACCCAGTACTTC
d_gene: NA; v_gene: TRBV12-5; abundance: NA; j_gene: TRBJ2-7; CDR3aa: CASGTGYEQYF; CDR3nt: TGTGCTAGTGGGACGGGCTACGAGCAGTACTTC
d_gene: NA; v_gene: TRBV7-6; abundance: NA; j_gene: TRBJ2-7; CDR3aa: CASSLARQTEQYF; CDR3nt: TGTGCCAGCAGCTTAGCCCGACAGACCGAGCAGTACTTC
d_gene: NA; v_gene: TRBV9; abundance: NA; j_gene: TRBJ1-2; CDR3aa: CASSVRGAEGKGYTF; CDR3nt: TGTGCCAGCAGCGTAAGGGGGGCAGAGGGGAAGGGCTACACCTTC
d_gene: NA; v_gene: TRBV7-9; abundance: NA; j_gene: TRBJ1-2; CDR3aa: CASSPQTTHGYTF; CDR3nt: TGTGCCAGCAGCCCCCAAACGACCCATGGCTACACCTTC
d_gene: TRBD2; v_gene: TRBV19; abundance: NA; j_gene: TRBJ2-1; CDR3aa: CASSNQLAGTSGAGEQFF; CDR3nt: TGTGCCAGTAGTAACCAACTAGCGGGCACATCCGGAGCGGGGGAGCAGTTCTTC
d_gene: NA; v_gene: TRBV19; abundance: once; j_gene: TRBJ2-1; CDR3aa: CASSSLGGEDYNEQFF; CDR3nt: TGTGCCAGTAGTTCCTTGGGCGGGGAGGACTACAATGAGCAGTTCTTC
d_gene: TRBD1; v_gene: TRBV5-1; abundance: NA; j_gene: TRBJ1-4; CDR3aa: CASSFLGQGNEKLFF; CDR3nt: TGCGCCAGCAGCTTTCTCGGACAGGGAAATGAAAAACTGTTTTTT
d_gene: NA; v_gene: TRBV10-3; abundance: NA; j_gene: TRBJ1-6; CDR3aa: CAISERQQLLHF; CDR3nt: TGTGCCATCAGTGAAAGACAGCAACTCCTCCACTTT
d_gene: TRBD1; v_gene: TRBV6-5; abundance: once; j_gene: TRBJ1-2; CDR3aa: CASSTGGGYGYTF; CDR3nt: TGTGCCAGCAGTACAGGGGGGGGCTATGGCTACACCTTC
d_gene: NA; v_gene: TRBV28; abundance: few; j_gene: TRBJ1-5; CDR3aa: CASSFGGGSNQPQHF; CDR3nt: TGTGCCAGCAGTTTCGGGGGGGGGAGCAATCAGCCCCAGCATTTT